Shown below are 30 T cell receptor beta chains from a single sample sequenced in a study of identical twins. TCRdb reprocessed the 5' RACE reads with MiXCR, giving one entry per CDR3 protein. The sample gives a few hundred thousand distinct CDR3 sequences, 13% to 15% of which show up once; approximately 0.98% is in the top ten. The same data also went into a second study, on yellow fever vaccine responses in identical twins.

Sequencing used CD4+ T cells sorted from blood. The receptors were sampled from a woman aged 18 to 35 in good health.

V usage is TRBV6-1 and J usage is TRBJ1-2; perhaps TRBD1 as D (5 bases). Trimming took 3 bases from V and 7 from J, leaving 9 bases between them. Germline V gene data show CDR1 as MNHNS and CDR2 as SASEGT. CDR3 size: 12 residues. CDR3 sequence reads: CASSDGGTGYTF. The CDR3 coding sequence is TGTGCCAGCAGTGATGGAGGGACTGGCTACACCTTC.

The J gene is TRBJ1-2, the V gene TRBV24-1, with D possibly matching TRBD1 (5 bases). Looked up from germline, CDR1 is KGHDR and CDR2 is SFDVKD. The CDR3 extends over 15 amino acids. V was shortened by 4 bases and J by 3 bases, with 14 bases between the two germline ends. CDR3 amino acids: CATSDPGGEDYGYTF. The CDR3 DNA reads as TGTGCCACCAGTGACCCAGGAGGGGAGGACTATGGCTACACCTTC.

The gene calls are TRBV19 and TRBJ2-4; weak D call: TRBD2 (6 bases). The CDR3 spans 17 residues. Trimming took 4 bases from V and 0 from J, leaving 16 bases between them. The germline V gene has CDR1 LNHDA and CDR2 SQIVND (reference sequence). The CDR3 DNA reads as TGTGCCAGTAGTAGGACCTGGACGGGACTAGCCAAAAACATTCAGTACTTC. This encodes CASSRTWTGLAKNIQYF.

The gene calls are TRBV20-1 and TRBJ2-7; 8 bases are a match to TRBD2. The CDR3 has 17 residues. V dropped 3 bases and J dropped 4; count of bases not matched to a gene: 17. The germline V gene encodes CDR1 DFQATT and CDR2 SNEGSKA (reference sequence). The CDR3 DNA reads TGCAGTGCTAGGGACCCTGGGGACGGGAGGGCGAGGTACGAGCAGTACTTC. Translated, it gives CSARDPGDGRARYEQYF.

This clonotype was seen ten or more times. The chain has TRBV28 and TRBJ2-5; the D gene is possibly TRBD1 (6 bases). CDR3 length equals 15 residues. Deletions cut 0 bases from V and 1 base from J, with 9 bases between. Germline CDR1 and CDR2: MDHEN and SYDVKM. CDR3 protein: CASSLWGRGQETQYF. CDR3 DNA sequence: TGTGCCAGCAGTTTATGGGGCAGGGGCCAAGAGACCCAGTACTTC.

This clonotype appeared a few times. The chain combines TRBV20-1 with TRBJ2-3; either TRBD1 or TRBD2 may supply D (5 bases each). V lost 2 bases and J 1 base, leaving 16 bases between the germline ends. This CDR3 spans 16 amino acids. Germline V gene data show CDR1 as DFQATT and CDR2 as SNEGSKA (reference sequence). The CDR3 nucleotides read TGCAGTGCTAGAAAGACCGGGACGGGACGCACAGATACGCAGTATTTT. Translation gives CSARKTGTGRTDTQYF.

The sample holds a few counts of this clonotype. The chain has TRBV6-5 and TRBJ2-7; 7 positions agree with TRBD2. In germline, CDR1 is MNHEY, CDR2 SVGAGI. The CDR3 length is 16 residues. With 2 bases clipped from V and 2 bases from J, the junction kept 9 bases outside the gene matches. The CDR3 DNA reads TGTGCCAGCAGTTACGACGTCCCGCGGGGGACCTACGAGCAGTACTTC. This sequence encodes CASSYDVPRGTYEQYF.

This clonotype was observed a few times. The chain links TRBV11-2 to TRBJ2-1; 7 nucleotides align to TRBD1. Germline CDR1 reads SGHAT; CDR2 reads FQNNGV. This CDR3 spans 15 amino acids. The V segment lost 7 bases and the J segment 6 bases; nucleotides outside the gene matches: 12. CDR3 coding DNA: TGTGCCAGCACCGTAAGGGGGCAGGGTACCAATGAGCAGTTCTTC. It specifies CASTVRGQGTNEQFF.

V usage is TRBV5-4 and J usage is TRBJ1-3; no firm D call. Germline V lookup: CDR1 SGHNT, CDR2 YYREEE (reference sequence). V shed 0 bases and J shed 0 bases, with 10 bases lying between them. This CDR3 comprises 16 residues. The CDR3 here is CASSLGVAFSGNTIYF. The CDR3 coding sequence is TGTGCCAGCAGCTTGGGGGTTGCTTTCTCTGGAAACACCATATATTTT.

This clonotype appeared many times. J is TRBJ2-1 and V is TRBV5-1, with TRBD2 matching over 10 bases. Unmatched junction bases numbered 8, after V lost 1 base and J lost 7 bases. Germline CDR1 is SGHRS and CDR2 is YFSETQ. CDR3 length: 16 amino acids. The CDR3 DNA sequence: TGCGCCAGCAGCTTGAACGTCCTAGCGGGAGTAAATGAGCAGTTCTTC. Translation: CASSLNVLAGVNEQFF. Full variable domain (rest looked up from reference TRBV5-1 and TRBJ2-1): KAGVTQTPRYLIKTRGQQVTLSCSPISGHRSVSWYQQTPGQGLQFLFEYFSETQRNKGNFPGRFSGRQFSNSRSEMNVSTLELGDSALYLCASSLNVLAGVNEQFFGPGTRLTVL.

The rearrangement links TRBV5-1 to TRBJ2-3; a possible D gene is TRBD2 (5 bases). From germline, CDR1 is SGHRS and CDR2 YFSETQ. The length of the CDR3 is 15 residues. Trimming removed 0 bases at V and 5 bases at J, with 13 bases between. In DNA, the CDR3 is TGCGCCAGCAGCTTGGTTTTGCTAGCAAAAGATACGCAGTATTTT. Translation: CASSLVLLAKDTQYF. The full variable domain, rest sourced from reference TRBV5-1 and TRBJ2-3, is KAGVTQTPRYLIKTRGQQVTLSCSPISGHRSVSWYQQTPGQGLQFLFEYFSETQRNKGNFPGRFSGRQFSNSRSEMNVSTLELGDSALYLCASSLVLLAKDTQYFGPGTRLTVL.

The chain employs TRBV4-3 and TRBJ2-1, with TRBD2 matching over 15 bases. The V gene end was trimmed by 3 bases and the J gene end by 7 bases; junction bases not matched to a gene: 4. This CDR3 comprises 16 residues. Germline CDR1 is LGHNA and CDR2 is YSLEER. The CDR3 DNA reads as TGCGCCAGCAGCCAGAGGACTAGCGGGAGGGATAATGAGCAGTTCTTC. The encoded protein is CASSQRTSGRDNEQFF.

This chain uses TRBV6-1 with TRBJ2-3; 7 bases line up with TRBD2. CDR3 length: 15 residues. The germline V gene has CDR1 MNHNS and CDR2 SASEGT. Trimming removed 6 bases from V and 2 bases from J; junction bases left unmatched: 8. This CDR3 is CASRGPSGTTDTQYF. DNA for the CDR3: TGTGCCAGCAGGGGCCCTAGCGGCACCACAGATACGCAGTATTTT.

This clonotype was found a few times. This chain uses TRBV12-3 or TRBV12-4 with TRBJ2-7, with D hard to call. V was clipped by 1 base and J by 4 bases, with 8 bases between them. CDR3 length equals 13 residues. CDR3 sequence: CASSLETQYEQYF. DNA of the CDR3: TGTGCCAGCAGTTTAGAGACCCAATACGAGCAGTACTTC.

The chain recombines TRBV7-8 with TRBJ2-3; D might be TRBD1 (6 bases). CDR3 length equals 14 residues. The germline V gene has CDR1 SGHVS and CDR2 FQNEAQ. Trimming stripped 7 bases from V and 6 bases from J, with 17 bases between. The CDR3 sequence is CASIRGSPGDTQYF. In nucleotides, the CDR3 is TGTGCCAGCATCAGGGGTTCCCCCGGGGATACGCAGTATTTT.

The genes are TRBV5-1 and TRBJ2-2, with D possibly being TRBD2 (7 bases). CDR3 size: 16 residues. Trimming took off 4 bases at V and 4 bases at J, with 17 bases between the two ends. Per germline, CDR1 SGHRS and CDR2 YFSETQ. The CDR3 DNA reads TGCGCCAGCAGCCCGGGCGCGGGGGCGGTCACCGGGGAGCTGTTTTTT. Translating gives CASSPGAGAVTGELFF.

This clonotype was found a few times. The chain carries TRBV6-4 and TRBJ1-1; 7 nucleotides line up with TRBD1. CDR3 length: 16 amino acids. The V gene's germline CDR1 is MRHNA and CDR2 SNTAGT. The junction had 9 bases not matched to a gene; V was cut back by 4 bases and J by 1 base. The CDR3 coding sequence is TGTGCCAGCAGTGCCCGACAGGGCCCCTCGAACACTGAAGCTTTCTTT. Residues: CASSARQGPSNTEAFF.

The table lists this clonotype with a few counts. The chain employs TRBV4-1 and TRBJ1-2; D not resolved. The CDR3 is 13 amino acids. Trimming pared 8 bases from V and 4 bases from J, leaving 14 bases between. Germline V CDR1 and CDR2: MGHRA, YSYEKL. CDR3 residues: CASSRELGYGYTF. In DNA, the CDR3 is TGCGCCAGCTCTAGGGAATTGGGCTATGGCTACACCTTC.

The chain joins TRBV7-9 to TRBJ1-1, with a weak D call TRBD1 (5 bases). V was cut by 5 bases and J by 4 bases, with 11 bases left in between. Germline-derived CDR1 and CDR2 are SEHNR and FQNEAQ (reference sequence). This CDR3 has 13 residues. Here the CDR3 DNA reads TGTGCCAGCAGCCGGGACGTAAGCACTGAAGCTTTCTTT. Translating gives CASSRDVSTEAFF.

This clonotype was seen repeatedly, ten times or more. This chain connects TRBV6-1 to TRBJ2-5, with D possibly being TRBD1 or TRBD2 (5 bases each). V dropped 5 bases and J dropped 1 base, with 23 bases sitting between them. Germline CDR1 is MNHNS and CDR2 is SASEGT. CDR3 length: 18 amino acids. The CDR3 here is CASSPYFVSGTSQETQYF. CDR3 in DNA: TGTGCCAGCAGTCCCTATTTCGTATCAGGGACGTCCCAAGAGACCCAGTACTTC.

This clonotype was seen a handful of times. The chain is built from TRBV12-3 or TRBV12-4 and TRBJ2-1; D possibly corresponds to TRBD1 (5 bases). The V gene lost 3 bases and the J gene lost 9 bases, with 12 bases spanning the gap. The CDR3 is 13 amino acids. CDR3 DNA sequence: TGTGCCAGCAGTTTTGCTGACAGTGGTGAGCAGTTCTTC. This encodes CASSFADSGEQFF.

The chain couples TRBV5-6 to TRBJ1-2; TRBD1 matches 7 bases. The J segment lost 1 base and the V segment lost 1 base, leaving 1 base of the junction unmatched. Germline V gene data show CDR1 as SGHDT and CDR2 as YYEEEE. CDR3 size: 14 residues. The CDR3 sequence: CASSLRQGNYGYTF. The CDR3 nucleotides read TGTGCCAGCAGCTTGAGACAGGGTAACTATGGCTACACCTTC.

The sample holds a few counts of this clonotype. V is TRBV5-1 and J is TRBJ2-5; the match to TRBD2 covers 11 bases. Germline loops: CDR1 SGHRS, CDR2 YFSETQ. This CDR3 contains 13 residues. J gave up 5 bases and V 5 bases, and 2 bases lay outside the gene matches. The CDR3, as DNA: TGCGCCAGCAGACTAGCGGGAGCGGAGACCCAGTACTTC. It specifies CASRLAGAETQYF.

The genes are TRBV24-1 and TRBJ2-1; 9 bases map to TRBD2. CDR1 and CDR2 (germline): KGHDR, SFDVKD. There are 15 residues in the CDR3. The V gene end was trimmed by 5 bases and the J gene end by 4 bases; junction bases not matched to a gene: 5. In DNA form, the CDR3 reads TGTGCCACCAGTGCTCTGACTAGCGGATACAATGAGCAGTTCTTC. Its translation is CATSALTSGYNEQFF.

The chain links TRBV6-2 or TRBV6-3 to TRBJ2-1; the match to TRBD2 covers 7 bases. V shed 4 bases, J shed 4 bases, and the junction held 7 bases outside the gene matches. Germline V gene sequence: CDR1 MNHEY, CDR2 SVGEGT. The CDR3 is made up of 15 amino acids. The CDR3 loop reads CASSSSGAIYNEQFF. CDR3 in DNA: TGTGCCAGCAGTTCTAGCGGAGCGATTTACAATGAGCAGTTCTTC.

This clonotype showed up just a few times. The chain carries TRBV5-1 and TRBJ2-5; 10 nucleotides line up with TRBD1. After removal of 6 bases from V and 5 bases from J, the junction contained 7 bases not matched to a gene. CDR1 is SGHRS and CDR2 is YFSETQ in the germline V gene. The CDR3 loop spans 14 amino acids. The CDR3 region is CASTKTGGVETQYF. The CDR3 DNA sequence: TGCGCCAGCACCAAGACAGGGGGCGTGGAGACCCAGTACTTC.

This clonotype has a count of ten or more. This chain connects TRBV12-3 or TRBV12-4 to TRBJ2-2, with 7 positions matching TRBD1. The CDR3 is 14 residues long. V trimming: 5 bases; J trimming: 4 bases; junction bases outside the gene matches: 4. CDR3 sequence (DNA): TGTGCCAGCAGTGCCAGACAGGGCACCGGGGAGCTGTTTTTT. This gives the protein CASSARQGTGELFF.

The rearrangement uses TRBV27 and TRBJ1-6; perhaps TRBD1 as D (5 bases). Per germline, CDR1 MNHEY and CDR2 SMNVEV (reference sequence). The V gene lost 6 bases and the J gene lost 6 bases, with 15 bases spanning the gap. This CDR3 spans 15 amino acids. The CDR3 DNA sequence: TGTGCCAGCAGACAGGAGAACCTTTTTAATTCACCCCTCCACTTT. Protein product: CASRQENLFNSPLHF.

CDR3 loop: CASSQDWFNEQYF. The CDR3 coding sequence is TGTGCCAGCAGCCAAGATTGGTTTAACGAGCAGTACTTC. The chain uses TRBV14 and TRBJ2-7; D is ambiguous. The CDR3 runs 13 residues. Germline lookup yields CDR1 SGHDN and CDR2 FVKESK. V was cut by 0 bases and J by 5 bases, with 8 bases left in between.

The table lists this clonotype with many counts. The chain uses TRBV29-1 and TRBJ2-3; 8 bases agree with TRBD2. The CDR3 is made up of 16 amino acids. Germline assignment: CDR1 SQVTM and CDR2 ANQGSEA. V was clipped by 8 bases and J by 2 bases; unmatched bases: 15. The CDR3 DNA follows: TGCAGCTTTAGCGGGGAACCCCAATCCCTCACAGATACGCAGTATTTT. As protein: CSFSGEPQSLTDTQYF.